This T cell receptor beta chain was obtained from a study of T cells after yellow fever vaccination. TCRdb redid the calling of the 5' RACE reads with MiXCR, one entry per CDR3 protein. This table holds 250,000 to 400,000 distinct CDR3 sequences, about 4% found once. This CDR3 is built from 14 residues. V was pared by 3 bases and J by 4 bases, with 12 bases between. Germline V gene lookup returns CDR1 KGHSH and CDR2 LQKENI. This sample comprised PBMCs, obtained 5 days after the yellow fever booster vaccination. The V gene is TRBV18, the J gene TRBJ1-2; D remains unclear. The origin of this receptor is a man between 18 and 35 years old who received the YFV17D yellow fever vaccine. In DNA, the CDR3 is TGTGCCAGCTCACCCCCCACAGCTTTCTATGGCTACACCTTC. Translating it yields CASSPPTAFYGYTF.